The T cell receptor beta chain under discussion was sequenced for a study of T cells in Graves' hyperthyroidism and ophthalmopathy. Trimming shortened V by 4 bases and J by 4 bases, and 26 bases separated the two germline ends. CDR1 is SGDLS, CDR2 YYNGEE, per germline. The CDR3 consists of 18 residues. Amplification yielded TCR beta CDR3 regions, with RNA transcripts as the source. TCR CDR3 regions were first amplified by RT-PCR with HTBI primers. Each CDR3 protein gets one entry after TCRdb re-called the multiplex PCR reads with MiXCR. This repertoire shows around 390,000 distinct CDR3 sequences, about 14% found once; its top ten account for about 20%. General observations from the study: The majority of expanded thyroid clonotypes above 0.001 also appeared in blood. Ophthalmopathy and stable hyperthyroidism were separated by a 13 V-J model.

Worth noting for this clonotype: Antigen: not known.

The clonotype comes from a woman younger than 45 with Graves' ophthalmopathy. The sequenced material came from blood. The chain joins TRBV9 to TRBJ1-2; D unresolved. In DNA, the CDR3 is TGTGCCAGCAGCTCTGACGTCCTAGGCATAGCTTGGGTCTATGGCTACACCTTC. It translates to CASSSDVLGIAWVYGYTF. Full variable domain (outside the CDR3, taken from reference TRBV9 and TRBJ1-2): DSGVTQTPKHLITATGQRVTLRCSPRSGDLSVYWYQQSLDQGLQFLIQYYNGEERAKGNILERFSAQQFPDLHSELNLSSLELGDSALYFCASSSDVLGIAWVYGYTFGSGTRLTVV.